These 15 T cell receptor beta chains were all obtained from the same sample, sequenced in a study of cytomegalovirus exposure and HLA in healthy donors. The primer mix had 60 Vbeta and 13 Jbeta primers. Sequencing was performed with immunoSEQ multiplex PCR; in TCRdb, only in-frame clones are kept and a portion is missing. The table shows about 140,000 clones, with roughly three quarters occurring only once. The sample taken for sequencing was PBMCs. These TCRs come from a woman between 50 and 59 years old in good health and CMV-seronegative.

The CDR3 nucleotides are TGCGCCAGCAGTCAACGCAGGAAATTTTTCGGTCAAGAGACCCAGTACTTC. Its protein product is CASSQRRKFFGQETQYF. This rearrangement joins TRBV23-1 to TRBJ2-5; D gene unclear. TRBV23-1 is noted as an ORF with a role that remains uncertain. Trimming stripped 2 bases from V and 2 bases from J, with 18 bases between. This CDR3 has 17 residues.

This clone was observed a few times. V usage is TRBV7-6 and J usage is TRBJ1-6; D gene uncertain. CDR1 is SGHVS and CDR2 is FNYEAQ in the germline V gene. Trimming cost V 1 base and J 5 bases, with 6 bases left between them. The CDR3 loop spans 14 amino acids. CDR3 region: CASSLVTNNSPLHF. The CDR3 DNA reads TGTGCCAGCAGCTTAGTAACTAATAATTCACCCCTCCACTTT.

This chain links TRBV6-5 with TRBJ2-7; the D is unclear. Germline V lookup: CDR1 MNHEY, CDR2 SVGAGI. This CDR3 has 14 amino acids. Trimming removed 0 bases at V and 4 bases at J, with 10 bases between. CDR3 protein: CASSYSIGVYEQYF. In DNA, the CDR3 is TGTGCCAGCAGTTACTCGATAGGAGTTTACGAGCAGTACTTC.

This chain links TRBV9 with TRBJ1-2; tentatively, D is TRBD1 (6 bases). The CDR3 contains 15 residues. V lost 0 bases, J lost 2 bases, and 11 bases lay in between. Germline V gene lookup returns CDR1 SGDLS and CDR2 YYNGEE. The DNA for the CDR3 is TGTGCCAGCAGCGTAGCTAGTCAGGGGAACTATGGCTACACCTTC. Residues: CASSVASQGNYGYTF.

V and J are TRBV19 and TRBJ2-5; D perhaps matches TRBD1 (6 bases). This CDR3 is 15 amino acids long. The germline V gene encodes CDR1 LNHDA and CDR2 SQIVND (reference sequence). V gave up 1 base and J gave up 6 bases, with 15 bases separating them. The CDR3 loop reads CASSIAQGDLKTQYF. CDR3 coding DNA: TGTGCCAGTAGTATAGCACAGGGCGATTTGAAGACCCAGTACTTC.

This rearrangement joins TRBV9 to TRBJ2-3; 8 bases line up with TRBD2. The V segment lost 0 bases and the J segment 5 bases; nucleotides outside the gene matches: 2. The CDR3 length is 14 residues. The germline CDR1 and CDR2 sequences are SGDLS and YYNGEE. The CDR3 nucleotides are TGTGCCAGCAGCGTAGGGACTAGCTTAGATACGCAGTATTTT. Residues: CASSVGTSLDTQYF.

The rearrangement joins TRBV7-9 to TRBJ2-3, with D possibly matching TRBD1 (6 bases). The CDR3 sequence is 17 residues long. Trimming left V 6 bases short and J 2 bases short, with 21 bases between. CDR1 and CDR2 (germline): SEHNR, FQNEAQ (reference sequence). This CDR3 reads CASRPRRGDITTDTQYF. In DNA, the CDR3 is TGTGCCAGCAGACCCCGCCGAGGGGACATTACCACAGATACGCAGTATTTT.

The chain recombines TRBV5-1 with TRBJ2-7; 7 positions agree with TRBD1. V lost 2 bases, J lost 1 base, and 3 bases stayed unmatched. CDR3 size: 14 residues. The germline CDR1 and CDR2 sequences are SGHRS and YFSETQ. The CDR3 reads CASSLLQGSYEQYF. As DNA, the CDR3 is TGCGCCAGCAGCTTACTACAGGGGTCCTACGAGCAGTACTTC.

This clone turned up a few times. The V and J genes are TRBV6-1 and TRBJ2-5; 8 bases line up with TRBD2. Germline CDR1 is MNHNS and CDR2 is SASEGT. The J segment lost 4 bases and the V segment lost 2 bases, leaving 21 bases of the junction unmatched. The CDR3 has 20 amino acids. CDR3 amino acids: CASSERMAGGRSFRLETQYF. CDR3 DNA sequence: TGTGCCAGCAGTGAACGAATGGCGGGGGGCCGGTCGTTTCGTTTAGAGACCCAGTACTTC.

The V gene is TRBV18, the J gene TRBJ1-4, with 8 bases that match TRBD1. The CDR3 length is 16 residues. CDR1 and CDR2 (germline): KGHSH, LQKENI. V was clipped by 1 base and J by 7 bases; unmatched bases: 8. The CDR3: CASSPLKDRVFEKLFF. CDR3 nucleotides: TGTGCCAGCTCACCACTTAAGGACAGGGTTTTTGAAAAACTGTTTTTT.

This clone has only a few counts. V is TRBV7-3 and J is TRBJ1-2; TRBD1 agrees at 8 bases. Per germline, CDR1 SGHTA and CDR2 FQGTGA. There are 16 residues in the CDR3. Losses at the gene ends were 4 bases for V and 7 bases for J; bases not matched to a gene: 14. Here the CDR3 reads CASSSDRVGAGFGYTF. The CDR3 DNA follows: TGTGCCAGCAGCTCGGACAGGGTCGGTGCCGGGTTTGGCTACACCTTC. The whole variable domain, filled in from reference TRBV7-3 and TRBJ1-2, reads GAGVSQTPSNKVTEKGKYVELRCDPISGHTALYWYRQSLGQGPEFLIYFQGTGAADDSGLPNDRFFAVRPEGSVSTLKIQRTERGDSAVYLCASSSDRVGAGFGYTFGSGTRLTVV.

This chain joins TRBV7-2 and TRBJ1-5, with D unclear. V was trimmed by 4 bases and J by 9 bases, leaving 22 bases between them. CDR3 length: 16 residues. Germline V CDR1 and CDR2: SGHTA, FQGNSA. The CDR3 here is CASSYVGEGFGLPQHF. DNA for the CDR3: TGTGCCAGCAGCTACGTCGGGGAGGGCTTTGGACTGCCCCAGCATTTT. Using reference TRBV7-2 and TRBJ1-5 for the parts outside the CDR3, the full variable domain is GAGVSQSPSNKVTEKGKDVELRCDPISGHTALYWYRQSLGQGLEFLIYFQGNSAPDKSGLPSDRFSAERTGGSVSTLTIQRTQQEDSAVYLCASSYVGEGFGLPQHFGDGTRLSIL.

J is TRBJ2-1 and V is TRBV29-1, with 10 nucleotides matching TRBD2. Germline V lookup: CDR1 SQVTM, CDR2 ANQGSEA. The CDR3 has 13 amino acids. Trimming at V came to 5 bases and at J to 6 bases, leaving 4 bases not matched to a gene. The CDR3 DNA reads TGCAGCGTTTCTAGCGGGGGCCTCAATGAGCAGTTCTTC. The encoded protein is CSVSSGGLNEQFF.

In this sample, this clone turned up once. The chain uses TRBV6-1 and TRBJ2-2; the match to TRBD1 covers 9 bases. Germline V lookup: CDR1 MNHNS, CDR2 SASEGT. This CDR3 region has 15 residues. V shed 2 bases and J 3 bases; nucleotides not matched to a gene: 1. The CDR3 region is CASSERTGDTGELFF. CDR3 DNA sequence: TGTGCCAGCAGTGAACGGACAGGGGACACCGGGGAGCTGTTTTTT.

Here the CDR3 DNA reads TGTGCCAGTAGTATAGTGTCGGGGGTTACCGTTGCTGAAGCTTTCTTT. Translation gives CASSIVSGVTVAEAFF. The chain recombines TRBV19 with TRBJ1-1, with D possibly being TRBD1 (5 bases). Germline lookup yields CDR1 LNHDA and CDR2 SQIVND (reference sequence). This CDR3 has 16 amino acids. The V end lost 1 base, the J end lost 6 bases, and 18 bases lay between the germline ends.